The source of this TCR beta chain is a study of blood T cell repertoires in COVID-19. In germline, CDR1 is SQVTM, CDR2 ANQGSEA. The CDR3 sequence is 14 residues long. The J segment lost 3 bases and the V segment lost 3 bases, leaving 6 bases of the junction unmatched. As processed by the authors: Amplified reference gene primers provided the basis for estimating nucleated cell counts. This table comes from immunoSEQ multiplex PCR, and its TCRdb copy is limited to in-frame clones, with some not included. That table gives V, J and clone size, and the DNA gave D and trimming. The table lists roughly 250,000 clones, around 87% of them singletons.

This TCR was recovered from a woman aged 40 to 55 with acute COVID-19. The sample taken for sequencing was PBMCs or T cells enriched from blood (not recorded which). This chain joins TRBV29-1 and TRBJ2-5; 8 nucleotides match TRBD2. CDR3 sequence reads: CSVDLLLAEETQYF. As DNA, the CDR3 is TGCAGCGTTGACCTCCTACTAGCGGAAGAGACCCAGTACTTC.